Presented here are 11 T cell receptor beta chains from one specimen sequenced in a study of cytotoxic CD8 clonotypes in ibrutinib-treated CLL. Measured with immunoSEQ multiplex PCR; TCRdb has only the in-frame clones, and not every one. The profile shows hundreds of thousands of clones, 60% to 75% of them singletons. The sequenced sample was PBMCs, obtained after 24 months of ibrutinib treatment. These TCRs come from a human donor with chronic lymphocytic leukemia.

This clone was detected only a few times. The V gene is TRBV11-2, the J gene TRBJ1-1; D is unclear. The V gene lost 4 bases and the J gene lost 1 base, with 7 bases spanning the gap. CDR3 length: 13 residues. Germline CDR1 SGHAT, CDR2 FQNNGV. The CDR3 loop is CASSSQENTEAFF. The DNA of the CDR3 is TGTGCCAGCAGCTCCCAAGAGAACACTGAAGCTTTCTTT.

This clone was seen a few times. CDR3 residues: CASSSQGVSTEAFF. The CDR3 DNA is TGTGCCAGCAGTTCACAGGGGGTGAGCACTGAAGCTTTCTTT. The chain carries TRBV6-5 and TRBJ1-1; 8 bases match TRBD1. V shed 4 bases, J shed 4 bases, and the junction held 5 bases outside the gene matches. The CDR3 runs 14 residues. Per germline, CDR1 MNHEY and CDR2 SVGAGI.

The chain uses TRBV9 and TRBJ1-4; possibly TRBD1 for D (5 bases). The CDR3 has 14 residues. With 0 bases removed from V and 8 bases from J, the gap between germline ends came to 11 bases. Germline CDR1 SGDLS, CDR2 YYNGEE. DNA of the CDR3: TGTGCCAGCAGCGTAGGAGGGGTACCCGAAAAACTGTTTTTT. Amino acids: CASSVGGVPEKLFF.

The V gene is TRBV28, the J gene TRBJ1-3; D is undetermined. CDR1 is MDHEN and CDR2 is SYDVKM in the germline V gene. CDR3 size: 12 residues. V gave up 8 bases and J gave up 0 bases, with 5 bases separating them. DNA of the CDR3: TGTGCCAGCCTGTCCTCTGGAAACACCATATATTTT. Protein sequence: CASLSSGNTIYF.

The rearrangement uses TRBV27 and TRBJ2-1; D unresolved. In germline, CDR1 is MNHEY, CDR2 SMNVEV (reference sequence). The CDR3 totals 11 residues. The V gene lost 5 bases and the J gene lost 9 bases, with 8 bases spanning the gap. The CDR3 bases are TGTGCCAGCAGTGGTGGTTCTGAGCAGTTCTTC. This encodes CASSGGSEQFF.

The chain recombines TRBV9 with TRBJ1-3, with a weak D call TRBD1 (5 bases). The germline gives CDR1 SGDLS, CDR2 YYNGEE. CDR3 length: 15 residues. Trimming pared 4 bases from V and 0 bases from J, leaving 11 bases between. CDR3 region: CASSPKTDSGNTIYF. The DNA for the CDR3 is TGTGCCAGCAGCCCAAAGACAGACTCTGGAAACACCATATATTTT.

The V gene is TRBV7-3, the J gene TRBJ2-1; maybe TRBD2 (5 bases). The ends were cut back, 5 bases at V and 8 bases at J, with 16 bases in the middle. The CDR3 spans 14 residues. Germline assignment: CDR1 SGHTA and CDR2 FQGTGA. CDR3 DNA: TGTGCCAGCAGCCCCGGCCGCGGGCGGGATGAGCAGTTCTTC. This translates into CASSPGRGRDEQFF.

The chain joins TRBV29-1 to TRBJ1-2; D is unresolved. The CDR3 has 11 residues. V lost 4 bases to trimming and J lost 8 bases, with 11 bases between them. Germline CDR1 and CDR2: SQVTM and ANQGSEA. CDR3 in DNA: TGCAGCGTTGCTTCGAAAACGGGCTACACCTTC. The encoded protein is CSVASKTGYTF.

This clone was observed once. V gene TRBV4-3 combines with J gene TRBJ2-7; TRBD2 matches at 12 bases. There are 17 residues in the CDR3. In germline, CDR1 is LGHNA, CDR2 YSLEER. V trimming: 4 bases; J trimming: 4 bases; junction bases outside the gene matches: 11. This CDR3 reads CASSPRGALAGGYEQYF. CDR3 DNA: TGCGCCAGCAGCCCCCGAGGCGCCCTAGCGGGAGGGTACGAGCAGTACTTC.

There are a few counts of this clone. The chain is built from TRBV6-5 and TRBJ2-7; unclear D gene. The CDR3 is 10 residues long. In germline, CDR1 is MNHEY, CDR2 SVGAGI. The germline V and J ends were trimmed by 8 bases and 2 bases, with 4 bases remaining between them. This CDR3 is CASDTYEQYF. CDR3 bases: TGTGCCAGCGATACCTACGAGCAGTACTTC.

The rearrangement joins TRBV6-5 to TRBJ2-3; 9 nucleotides match TRBD2. V lost 4 bases and J lost 1; bases outside the gene matches: 3. There are 15 residues in the CDR3. Germline V gives CDR1 MNHEY, CDR2 SVGAGI. The CDR3 here is CASSSSGDRTDTQYF. The CDR3 coding sequence is TGTGCCAGCAGTTCTAGCGGGGATCGCACAGATACGCAGTATTTT.